The sequence of this T cell receptor beta chain was determined in a study of blood T cell repertoires in COVID-19 (dated by TCRdb to 2018 to 2021). Notes on the research overall: Collaborator samples came from the United States, Italy and Spain and covered acute and convalescent phases of COVID-19. The material from the prospective study consisted of cDNA or gDNA derived from T cells, B-cell-depleted T cells, or PBMCs. The dataset comprised deeply sampled blood TCRbeta repertoires from subjects exposed to, actively infected with, or recovered from COVID-19. The repertoires were released in a freely available public database meant as a resource for research on the immune response to SARS-CoV-2. Samples came from the ongoing ImmuneRACE study (first 160 participants) plus 1,254 subjects from 6 global collaborators. Sample metadata almost always included a de-identified subject ID, COVID-19 status, age in years and sex. HLA class I and class II types, where available, came from metadata supplied by the sample provider rather than from assay-based typing. On the study overall, not on this receptor specifically: How much clinical and demographic metadata was included differed by source and by participant, and the metadata was provided uncurated.

TCRbeta CDR3 regions were amplified from genomic DNA by means of the immunoSEQ Assay, a bias-controlled multiplex PCR. The authors' pipeline ran thus. The number of nucleated cells in each sample was estimated by amplification of reference gene primers within the assay. To quantify the absolute abundance of each unique TCRbeta CDR3 rearrangement, sequence reads were collapsed and filtered. For each sample, productive Simpson clonality was calculated by taking the square root of Simpson's diversity index across productive rearrangements. The table comes from immuneACCESS by way of TCRdb, which keeps in-frame sequences with V and J called. Part of the clones is missing from these tables; in studies checked, under half for an unresolved V gene and the rest for unknown reasons. V and J calls and clone size are as listed in that table; D and trimming were resolved from the DNA. Counted in this sample were about 120,000 clones; 81% of them appeared once. The ten biggest clones cover more than 9% of the sample.

At the junction V is shortened by 0 bases and J by 6 bases, with 9 bases in between. Looking up the germline V gene yields CDR1 MNHEY and CDR2 SVGAGI. From cysteine to phenylalanine, the CDR3 is 13 amino acids long. Here the CDR3 DNA is all that survives: 39 bases in frame from base 1. With regard to this clone: Its specific antigen is unknown. Base qualities are not recorded, but no much larger clone differs from it by a single base.

Whole blood was collected in K2EDTA tubes by collaborating institutions according to the institutions' own protocols. For TCRbeta analysis, collaborator samples were shipped as frozen whole blood, as isolated PBMCs, or as DNA extracted from either sample type. The rearranged chain carries TRBV6-5 and TRBJ2-7; the best D guess is TRBD2, with 6 bases matching. Specimen: peripheral blood. This TCR was sampled from a human donor in a cohort sampled during active COVID-19. The nucleotide sequence reads TGTGCCAGCAGTTACTCGACGCGGGGCGAGCAGTACTTC. This codes for CASSYSTRGEQYF.